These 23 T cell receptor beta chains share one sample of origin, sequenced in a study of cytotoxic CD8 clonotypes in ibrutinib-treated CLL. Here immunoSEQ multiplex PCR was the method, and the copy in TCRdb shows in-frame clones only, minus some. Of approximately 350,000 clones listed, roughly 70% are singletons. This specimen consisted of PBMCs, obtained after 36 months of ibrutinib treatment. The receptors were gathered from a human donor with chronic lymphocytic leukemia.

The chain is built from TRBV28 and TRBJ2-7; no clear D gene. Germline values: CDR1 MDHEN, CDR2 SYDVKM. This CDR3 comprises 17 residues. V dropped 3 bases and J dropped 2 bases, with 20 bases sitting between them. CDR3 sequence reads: CASSFPLLRTGAYEQYF. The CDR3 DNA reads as TGTGCCAGCAGTTTCCCCCTACTCCGTACTGGGGCCTACGAGCAGTACTTC.

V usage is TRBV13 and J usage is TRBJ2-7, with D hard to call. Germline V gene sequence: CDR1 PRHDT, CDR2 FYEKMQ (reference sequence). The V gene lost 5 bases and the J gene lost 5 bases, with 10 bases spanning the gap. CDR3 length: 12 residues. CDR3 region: CASSPDRNEQYF. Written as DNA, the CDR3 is TGTGCCAGCAGCCCGGATCGGAACGAGCAGTACTTC. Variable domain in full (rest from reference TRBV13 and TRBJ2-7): AAGVIQSPRHLIKEKRETATLKCYPIPRHDTVYWYQQGPGQDPQFLISFYEKMQSDKGSIPDRFSAQQFSDYHSELNMSSLELGDSALYFCASSPDRNEQYFGPGTRLTVT.

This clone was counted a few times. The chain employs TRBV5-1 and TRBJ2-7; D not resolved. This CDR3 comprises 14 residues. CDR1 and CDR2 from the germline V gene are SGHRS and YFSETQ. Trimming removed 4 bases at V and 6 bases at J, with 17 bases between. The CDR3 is CASSPLSRRGEQYF. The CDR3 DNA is TGCGCCAGCAGCCCTTTGAGCAGGAGAGGCGAGCAGTACTTC.

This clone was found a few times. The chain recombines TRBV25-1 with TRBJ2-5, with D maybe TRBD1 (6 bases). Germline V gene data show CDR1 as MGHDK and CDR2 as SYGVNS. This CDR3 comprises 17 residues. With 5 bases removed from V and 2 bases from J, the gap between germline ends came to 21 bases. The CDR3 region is CASSHIGWARGQETQYF. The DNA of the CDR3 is TGTGCCAGCAGTCACATCGGTTGGGCTAGGGGGCAAGAGACCCAGTACTTC.

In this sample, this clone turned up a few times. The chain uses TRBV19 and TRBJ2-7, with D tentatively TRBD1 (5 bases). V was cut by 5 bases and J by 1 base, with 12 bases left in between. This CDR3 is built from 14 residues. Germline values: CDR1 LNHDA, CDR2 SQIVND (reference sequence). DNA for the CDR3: TGTGCCAGTAGTCAAAACAGGAGATCCTACGAGCAGTACTTC. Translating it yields CASSQNRRSYEQYF.

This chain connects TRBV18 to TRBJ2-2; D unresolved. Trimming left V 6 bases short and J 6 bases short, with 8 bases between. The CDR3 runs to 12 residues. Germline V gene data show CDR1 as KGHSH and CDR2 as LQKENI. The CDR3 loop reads CASSLVAGELFF. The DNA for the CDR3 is TGTGCCAGCTCGCTAGTGGCCGGGGAGCTGTTTTTT.

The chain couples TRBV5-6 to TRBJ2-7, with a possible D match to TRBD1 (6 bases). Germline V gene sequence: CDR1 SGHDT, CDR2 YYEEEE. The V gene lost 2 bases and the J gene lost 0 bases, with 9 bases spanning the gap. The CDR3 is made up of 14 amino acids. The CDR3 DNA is TGTGCCAGCAGCTTTTGGGACAACTCCTACGAGCAGTACTTC. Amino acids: CASSFWDNSYEQYF.

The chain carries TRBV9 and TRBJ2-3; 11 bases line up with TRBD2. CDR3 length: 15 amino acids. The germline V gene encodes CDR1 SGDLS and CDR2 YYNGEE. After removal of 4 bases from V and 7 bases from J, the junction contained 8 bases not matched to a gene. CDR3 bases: TGTGCCAGCAGCTATGGGACTAGCGGTACCTATACGCAGTATTTT. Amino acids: CASSYGTSGTYTQYF.

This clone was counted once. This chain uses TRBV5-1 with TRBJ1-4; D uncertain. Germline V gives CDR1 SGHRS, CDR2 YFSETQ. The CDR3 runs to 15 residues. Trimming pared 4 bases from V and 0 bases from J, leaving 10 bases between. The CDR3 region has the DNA TGCGCCAGCAGCCCGCAATCCGCAACTAATGAAAAACTGTTTTTT. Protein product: CASSPQSATNEKLFF. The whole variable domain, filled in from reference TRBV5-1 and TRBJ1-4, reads KAGVTQTPRYLIKTRGQQVTLSCSPISGHRSVSWYQQTPGQGLQFLFEYFSETQRNKGNFPGRFSGRQFSNSRSEMNVSTLELGDSALYLCASSPQSATNEKLFFGSGTQLSVL.

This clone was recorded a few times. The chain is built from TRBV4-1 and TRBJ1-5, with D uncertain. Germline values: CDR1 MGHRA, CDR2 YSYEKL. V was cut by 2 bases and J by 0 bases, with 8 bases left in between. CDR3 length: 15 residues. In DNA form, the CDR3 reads TGCGCCAGCAGCCAATGGAGCCATAGCAATCAGCCCCAGCATTTT. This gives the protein CASSQWSHSNQPQHF.

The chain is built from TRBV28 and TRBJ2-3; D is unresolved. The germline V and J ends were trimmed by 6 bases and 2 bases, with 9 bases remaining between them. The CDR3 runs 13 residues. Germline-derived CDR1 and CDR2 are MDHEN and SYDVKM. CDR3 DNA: TGTGCCAGCAGCTCACCCCACACAGATACGCAGTATTTT. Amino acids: CASSSPHTDTQYF.

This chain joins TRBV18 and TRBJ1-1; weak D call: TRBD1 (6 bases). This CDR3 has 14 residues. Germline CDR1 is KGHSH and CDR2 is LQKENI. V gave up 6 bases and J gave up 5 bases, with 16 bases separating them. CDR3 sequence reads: CASSYRASGTEAFF. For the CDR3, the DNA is TGTGCCAGCTCGTACAGGGCCTCAGGGACTGAAGCTTTCTTT.

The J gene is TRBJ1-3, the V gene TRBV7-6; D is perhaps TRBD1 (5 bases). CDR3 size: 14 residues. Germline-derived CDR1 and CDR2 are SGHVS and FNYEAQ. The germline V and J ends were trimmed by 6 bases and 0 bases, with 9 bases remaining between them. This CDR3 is CASSPGGSGNTIYF. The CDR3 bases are TGTGCCAGCAGTCCCGGGGGCTCTGGAAACACCATATATTTT.

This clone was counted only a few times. CDR3 residues: CASGVGDSPLHF. The CDR3 DNA sequence: TGTGCCAGTGGAGTTGGAGATTCACCCCTCCACTTT. This chain joins TRBV10-3 and TRBJ1-6; D is ambiguous. In germline, CDR1 is ENHRY, CDR2 SYGVKD. The CDR3 contains 12 residues. V lost 10 bases and J 8 bases, leaving 12 bases between the germline ends.

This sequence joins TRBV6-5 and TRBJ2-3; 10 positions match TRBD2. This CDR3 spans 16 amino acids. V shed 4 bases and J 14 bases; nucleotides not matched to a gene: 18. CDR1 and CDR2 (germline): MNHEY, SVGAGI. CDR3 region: CASSSHGKPGLALLYF. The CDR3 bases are TGTGCCAGCAGTTCACACGGGAAGCCGGGACTAGCGTTATTGTATTTT.

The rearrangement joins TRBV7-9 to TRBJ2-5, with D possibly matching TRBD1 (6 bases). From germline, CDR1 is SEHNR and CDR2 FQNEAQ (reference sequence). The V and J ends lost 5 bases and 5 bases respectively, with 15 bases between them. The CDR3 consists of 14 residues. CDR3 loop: CASSRLQGWETQYF. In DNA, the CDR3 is TGTGCCAGCAGCCGCCTCCAGGGGTGGGAGACCCAGTACTTC.

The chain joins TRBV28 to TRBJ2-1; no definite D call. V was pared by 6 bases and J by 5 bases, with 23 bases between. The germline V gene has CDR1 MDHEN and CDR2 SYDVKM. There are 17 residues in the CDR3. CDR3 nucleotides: TGTGCCAGCAGCCTTATCGCATGGGCTATCCGGCACAATGAGCAGTTCTTC. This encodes CASSLIAWAIRHNEQFF.

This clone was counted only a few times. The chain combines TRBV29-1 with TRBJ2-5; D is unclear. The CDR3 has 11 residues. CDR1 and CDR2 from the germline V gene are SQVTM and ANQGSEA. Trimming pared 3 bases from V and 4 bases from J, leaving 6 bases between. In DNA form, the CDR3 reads TGCAGCGTTGACTCGGGAGAGACCCAGTACTTC. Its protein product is CSVDSGETQYF.

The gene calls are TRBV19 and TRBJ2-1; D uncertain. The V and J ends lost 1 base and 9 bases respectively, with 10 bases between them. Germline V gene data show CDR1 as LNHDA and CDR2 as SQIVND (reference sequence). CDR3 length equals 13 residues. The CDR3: CASSIGDSPEQFF. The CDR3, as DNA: TGTGCCAGTAGTATAGGGGATTCCCCTGAGCAGTTCTTC. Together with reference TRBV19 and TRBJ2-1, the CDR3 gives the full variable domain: DGGITQSPKYLFRKEGQNVTLSCEQNLNHDAMYWYRQDPGQGLRLIYYSQIVNDFQKGDIAEGYSVSREKKESFPLTVTSAQKNPTAFYLCASSIGDSPEQFFGPGTRLTVL.

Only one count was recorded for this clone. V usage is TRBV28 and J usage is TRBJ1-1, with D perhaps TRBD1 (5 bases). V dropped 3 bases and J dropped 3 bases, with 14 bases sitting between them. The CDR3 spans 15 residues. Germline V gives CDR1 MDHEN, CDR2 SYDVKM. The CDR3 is CASSFIDVGDTEAFF. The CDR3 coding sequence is TGTGCCAGCAGTTTTATCGATGTGGGGGACACTGAAGCTTTCTTT.

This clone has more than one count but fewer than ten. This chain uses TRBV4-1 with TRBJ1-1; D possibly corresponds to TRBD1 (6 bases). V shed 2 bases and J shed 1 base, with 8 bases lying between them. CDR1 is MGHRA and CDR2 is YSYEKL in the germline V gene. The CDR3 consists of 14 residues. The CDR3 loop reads CASSQPTGNTEAFF. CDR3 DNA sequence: TGCGCCAGCAGCCAACCGACAGGGAACACTGAAGCTTTCTTT.

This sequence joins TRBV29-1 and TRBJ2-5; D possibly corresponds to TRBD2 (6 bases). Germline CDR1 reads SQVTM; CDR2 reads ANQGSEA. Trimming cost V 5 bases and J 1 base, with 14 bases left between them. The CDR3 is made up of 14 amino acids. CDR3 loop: CSVLAAPIQETQYF. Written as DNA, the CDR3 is TGCAGCGTTTTAGCGGCACCGATCCAAGAGACCCAGTACTTC.

The DNA for the CDR3 is TGTGCCAGCAGTCGCCCCGGGACTAGCGGGATTGGGTACTTC. It is translated as CASSRPGTSGIGYF. V usage is TRBV28 and J usage is TRBJ2-7, with 13 bases identical to TRBD2. V shed 5 bases, J shed 12 bases, and the junction held 10 bases outside the gene matches. Germline V gives CDR1 MDHEN, CDR2 SYDVKM. The CDR3 sequence is 14 residues long. Supplemented by reference TRBV28 and TRBJ2-7, the full variable domain reads DVKVTQSSRYLVKRTGEKVFLECVQDMDHENMFWYRQDPGLGLRLIYFSYDVKMKEKGDIPEGYSVSREKKERFSLILESASTNQTSMYLCASSRPGTSGIGYFGPGTRLTVT.